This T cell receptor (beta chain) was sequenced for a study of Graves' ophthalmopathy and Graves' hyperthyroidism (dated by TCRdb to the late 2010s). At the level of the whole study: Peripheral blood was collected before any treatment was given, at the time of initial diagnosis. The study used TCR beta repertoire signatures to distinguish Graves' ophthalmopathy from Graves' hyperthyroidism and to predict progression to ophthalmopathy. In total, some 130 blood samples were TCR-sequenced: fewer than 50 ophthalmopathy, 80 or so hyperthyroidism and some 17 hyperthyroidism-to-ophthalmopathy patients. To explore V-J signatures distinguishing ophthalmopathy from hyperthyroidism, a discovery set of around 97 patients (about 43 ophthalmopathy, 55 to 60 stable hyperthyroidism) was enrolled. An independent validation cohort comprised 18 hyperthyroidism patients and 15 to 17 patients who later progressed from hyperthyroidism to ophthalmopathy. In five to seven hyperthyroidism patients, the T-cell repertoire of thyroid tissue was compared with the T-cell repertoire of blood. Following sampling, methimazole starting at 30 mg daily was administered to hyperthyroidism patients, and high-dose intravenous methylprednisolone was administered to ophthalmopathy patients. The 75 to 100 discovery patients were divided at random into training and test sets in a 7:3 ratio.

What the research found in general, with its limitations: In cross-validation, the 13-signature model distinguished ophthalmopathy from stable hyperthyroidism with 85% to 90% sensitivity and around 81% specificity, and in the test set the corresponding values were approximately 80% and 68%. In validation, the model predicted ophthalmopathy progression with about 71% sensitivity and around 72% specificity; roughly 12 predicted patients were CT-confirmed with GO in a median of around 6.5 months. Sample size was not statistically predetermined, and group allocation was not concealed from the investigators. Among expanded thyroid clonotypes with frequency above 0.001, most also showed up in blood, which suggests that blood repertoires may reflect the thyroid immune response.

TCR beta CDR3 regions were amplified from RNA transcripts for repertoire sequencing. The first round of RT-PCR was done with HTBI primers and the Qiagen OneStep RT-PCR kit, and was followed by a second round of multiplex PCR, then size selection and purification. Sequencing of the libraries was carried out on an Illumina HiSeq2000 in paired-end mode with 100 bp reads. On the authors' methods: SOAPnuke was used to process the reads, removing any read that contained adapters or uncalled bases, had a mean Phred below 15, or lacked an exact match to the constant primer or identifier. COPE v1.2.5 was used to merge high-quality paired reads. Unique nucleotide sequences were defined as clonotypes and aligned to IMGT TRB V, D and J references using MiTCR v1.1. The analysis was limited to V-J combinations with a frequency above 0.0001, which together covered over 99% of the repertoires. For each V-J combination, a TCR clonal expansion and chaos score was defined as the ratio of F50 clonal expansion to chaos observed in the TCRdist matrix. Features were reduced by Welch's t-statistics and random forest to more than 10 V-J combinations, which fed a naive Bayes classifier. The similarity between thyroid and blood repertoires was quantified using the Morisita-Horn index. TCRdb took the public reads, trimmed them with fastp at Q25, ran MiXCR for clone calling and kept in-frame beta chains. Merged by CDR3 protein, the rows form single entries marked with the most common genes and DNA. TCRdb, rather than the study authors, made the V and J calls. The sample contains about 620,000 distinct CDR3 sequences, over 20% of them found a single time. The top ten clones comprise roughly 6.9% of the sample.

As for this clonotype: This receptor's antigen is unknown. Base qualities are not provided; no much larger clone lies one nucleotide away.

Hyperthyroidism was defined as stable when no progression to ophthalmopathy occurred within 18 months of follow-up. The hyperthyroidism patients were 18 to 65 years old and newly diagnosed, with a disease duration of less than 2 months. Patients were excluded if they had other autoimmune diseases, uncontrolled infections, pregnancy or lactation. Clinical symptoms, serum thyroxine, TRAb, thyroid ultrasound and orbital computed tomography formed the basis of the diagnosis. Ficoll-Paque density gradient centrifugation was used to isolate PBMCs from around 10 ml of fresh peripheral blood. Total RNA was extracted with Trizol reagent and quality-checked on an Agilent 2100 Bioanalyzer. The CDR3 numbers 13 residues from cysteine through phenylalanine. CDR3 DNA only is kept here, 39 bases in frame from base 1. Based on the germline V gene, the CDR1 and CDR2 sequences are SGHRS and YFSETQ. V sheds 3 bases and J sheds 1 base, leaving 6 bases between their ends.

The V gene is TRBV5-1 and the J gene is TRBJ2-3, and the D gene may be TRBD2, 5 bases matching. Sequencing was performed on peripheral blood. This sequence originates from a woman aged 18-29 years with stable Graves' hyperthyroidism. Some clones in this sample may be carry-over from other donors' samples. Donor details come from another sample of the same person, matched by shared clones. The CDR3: CASSSGGTDTQYF. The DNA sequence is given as TGCGCCAGCAGCTCCGGGGGCACAGATACGCAGTATTTT.